The clone carrying this T cell receptor beta chain was detected a few times. These data belong to a study of chemoradiotherapy in HPV16-positive cancers. Repertoires were generated with immunoSEQ multiplex PCR, while TCRdb's copy carries only in-frame clones and drops some. This repertoire shows about 22,000 clones, 73% found once; its top ten account for around 2.7%. Per the germline V gene, CDR1 is SNHLY and CDR2 is FYNNEI. This CDR3 spans 14 amino acids. The V gene end was trimmed by 7 bases and the J gene end by 7 bases; junction bases not matched to a gene: 9. The sample here was taken from a patient who underwent chemoradiotherapy. The chain combines TRBV2 with TRBJ1-4; 7 nucleotides match TRBD1. The source is a human donor with HPV-associated anogenital cancer. Here the CDR3 reads CASILDRTSEKLFF. Written as DNA, the CDR3 is TGTGCCAGCATTCTGGACAGGACGAGTGAAAAACTGTTTTTT.